Given below is one T cell receptor (beta chain) in context. This clonotype was seen at least ten times. It has no known antigen specificity. No base quality values were provided; no much bigger clone lies one nucleotide off. This entry belongs to a study of T-cell memory formation after mild COVID-19 (dated by TCRdb to 2020 to 2023). In terms of the full investigation: Most TCR sequence clusters were specific to one of the two donors. In a couple of donors, T-cell clones that expanded and contracted after mild COVID-19 were tracked by sequencing TCRalpha and TCRbeta repertoires over time. Two young, previously healthy adult volunteers made up the cohort, one male and one female. Findings and caveats that apply to the study as a whole: From day 15 to 85, contracting clones showed balanced CD4/CD8 phenotypes, whereas a second wave of clones that expanded from day 15 to 37 leaned towards CD4+. Whether the second-wave clones peaking on day 37 were SARS-CoV-2 specific was not confirmed. The detection of some responding clones in pre-infection memory suggests that pre-existing cross-reactive memory T cells joined the SARS-CoV-2 response. Contracting CD4+ clones turned up mainly in the CM and EM memory subsets, whereas EMRA was where CD8+ clones were enriched. The study covered only a couple of mild cases, and larger cohorts including severe cases with pre-infection samples were considered necessary.

V is pruned by 5 bases and J by 4 bases, leaving 7 bases of the junction without a gene match. Taken from the germline V gene, the CDR1 and CDR2 loops are SGHTA and FQGNSA. The CDR3 goes from the cysteine to the phenylalanine over 15 residues. Only CDR3 DNA remains: 45 bases, in frame from the first base. The instrument was an Illumina NovaSeq 6000. TCRalpha and TCRbeta cDNA libraries were built by 5'RACE with constant-segment primers, adding sample barcodes and unique molecular identifiers. RNA was extracted from every sample with Trizol reagent. Library amplification was performed in two PCR steps, and a second sample barcode and Illumina TruSeq adapters were introduced in the second step. The libraries were sequenced on an Illumina NovaSeq using 2 x 150 bp paired-end reads. The paper's data handling went like this. With migec v1.2.7, reads were demultiplexed and then collapsed into UMI-guided consensus sequences. With mixcr v2.1.11, UMI consensuses were aligned to TRA and TRB V and J templates and assembled into clonotypes. Clonotypes were classified as expanded or contracted when called significant by both edgeR and NoisET, with noise models trained on biological replicates. For edgeR calls, the cutoffs were a false discovery rate-adjusted p below 0.01 and a log2 fold-change threshold of 1. As an exploratory analysis of dynamics, max-normalized trajectories of the 1000 most abundant clonotypes were examined by PCA with hierarchical clustering. Each responding clone was given a CD4 or CD8 phenotype based on the CD4+ and CD8+ repertoires, which had been sequenced separately. The public reads were reanalyzed by TCRdb: fastp trimming at Q25, MiXCR alignment, in-frame beta chains only. Each CDR3 protein gets just one entry, which takes the most common genes and DNA from the rows behind it. The V and J calls reflect TCRdb's pipeline rather than the authors' work. The sample has a few hundred thousand distinct CDR3 sequences on record, about a fifth of them singletons. The ten biggest clones cover about 8.4% of the sample.

Ficoll-Paque density gradient centrifugation was used to isolate PBMCs. The sequence was obtained from an adult woman who had mild COVID-19 (a few samples of this study predate the infection). The sample titles of this study are shuffled in the database, so cell type and time point are left out; the donor was told from shared clones. Sample: PBMCs or a T cell subset sorted from them (not recorded which). The V and J genes are TRBV7-2 and TRBJ2-1; 8 bases in between match TRBD1. The base sequence is TGTGCCAGCAGCGGGAACAGGGGGTCATACAATGAGCAGTTCTTC. Translated, this gives CASSGNRGSYNEQFF.